These T cell receptor beta chains were read from a single sample in a study of T cell responses to AZD1222 COVID-19 vaccine. The method was immunoSEQ multiplex PCR; TCRdb's version includes in-frame clones alone and lacks a portion of them. The sample consists of about 93,000 clones, about nine tenths of them appearing once. Sequencing used peripheral blood, obtained on day 0 of MenACWY control vaccination. These receptors all come from an adult in good health. CDR3s include the opening cysteine and the closing phenylalanine or tryptophan. D genes are given only for firm matches. A row's size may be missing; if present it is once, few, many or a size class.

TRBD1 | . | TRBJ2-1 | TRBV24-1 | CATSDPGQGANEQFF | TGTGCCACCAGTGACCCGGGACAGGGGGCGAATGAGCAGTTCTTC
. | . | TRBJ2-2 | TRBV30 | CAWSTRNTGELFF | TGTGCCTGGAGTACGAGGAACACCGGGGAGCTGTTTTTT
. | . | TRBJ2-7 | TRBV5-1 | CASVPDSMSYEQYF | TGCGCCAGCGTTCCTGACAGTATGAGTTACGAGCAGTACTTC
. | . | TRBJ2-3 | TRBV7-9 | CASSLGGQGWYF | TGTGCCAGCAGCTTAGGGGGCCAGGGGTGGTATTTT
TRBD2 | . | TRBJ2-7 | TRBV4-1 | CASSFGPRGGRRGYEQYF | TGCGCCAGCAGCTTTGGGCCCCGGGGGGGACGCCGGGGGTACGAGCAGTACTTC
TRBD1 | . | TRBJ1-4 | TRBV6-5 | CASSKQGATNEKLFF | TGTGCCAGCAGTAAACAGGGGGCAACTAATGAAAAACTGTTTTTT
TRBD2 | once | TRBJ2-5 | TRBV11-3 | CASSLGEASGAQETQYF | TGTGCCAGCAGCTTAGGGGAGGCTAGCGGGGCCCAAGAGACCCAGTACTTC
TRBD1 | . | TRBJ1-1 | TRBV4-3 | CASSQGLGTGGFEAFF | TGCGCCAGCAGCCAAGGACTCGGGACAGGGGGCTTTGAAGCTTTCTTT
. | . | TRBJ1-3 | TRBV7-8 | CASSRPGVGSGNTIYF | TGTGCCAGCAGCCGTCCCGGGGTGGGCTCTGGAAACACCATATATTTT
. | once | TRBJ1-6 | TRBV3-1/TRBV3-2 | CASTQMATGTYNSPLHF | TGTGCCAGCACCCAAATGGCGACAGGCACCTATAATTCACCCCTCCACTTT
. | once | TRBJ2-7 | TRBV30 | CAWSVNYEQYF | TGTGCCTGGAGTGTAAACTACGAGCAGTACTTC
. | . | TRBJ1-1 | TRBV28 | CASSLSGNTEAFF | TGTGCCAGCAGTTTATCTGGGAACACTGAAGCTTTCTTT
TRBD1 | . | TRBJ1-2 | TRBV18 | CASSPGQGYGYTF | TGTGCCAGCTCACCGGGACAGGGTTATGGCTACACCTTC
. | . | TRBJ1-1 | TRBV6-5 | CATIEGGGTEAFF | TGTGCCACCATCGAGGGTGGTGGGACTGAAGCTTTCTTT
TRBD1 | . | TRBJ2-7 | TRBV6-5 | CASSGTGLYEQYF | TGTGCCAGCTCCGGGACAGGGTTGTACGAGCAGTACTTC
. | . | TRBJ1-2 | TRBV19 | CVFCDPRVSGYTF | TGTGTTTTCTGCGATCCCAGGGTAAGCGGCTACACCTTC
. | . | TRBJ1-5 | TRBV27 | CASSLSGGNQPQHF | TGTGCCAGCAGTTTATCTGGAGGTAATCAGCCCCAGCATTTT
TRBD1 | . | TRBJ2-3 | TRBV24-1 | CATSDRDRPYTDTQYF | TGTGCCACCAGTGATCGGGACAGGCCTTACACAGATACGCAGTATTTT
. | . | TRBJ2-2 | TRBV12-3/TRBV12-4 | CASSPGPDGELFF | TGTGCCAGCAGCCCGGGACCGGACGGGGAGCTGTTTTTT
TRBD1 | . | TRBJ1-2 | TRBV19 | CASSIGDRVGYTF | TGTGCCAGTAGTATCGGGGACAGGGTTGGCTACACCTTC
. | . | TRBJ1-1 | TRBV18 | CASSPNGPGAHTEAFF | TGTGCCAGCTCACCAAACGGCCCCGGGGCGCACACTGAAGCTTTCTTT
. | . | TRBJ2-5 | TRBV3-1/TRBV3-2 | CASSRIGNLETQYF | TGTGCCAGCTCTAGAATCGGCAATCTGGAGACCCAGTACTTC
TRBD2 | . | TRBJ2-7 | TRBV12-5 | CASGSSPGLAGGRYEQYF | TGTGCTAGTGGTTCTTCTCCGGGACTAGCGGGGGGTCGCTACGAGCAGTACTTC
. | . | TRBJ1-5 | TRBV19 | CASSMGQRSNQPQHF | TGTGCCAGTAGTATGGGGCAACGTAGCAATCAGCCCCAGCATTTT